Each of the 19 T cell receptor beta chains below was sequenced from the same sample in a study of blood T cell repertoires in COVID-19. The assay was immunoSEQ multiplex PCR, and TCRdb's table has in-frame clones only and misses some. The sample shows about 250,000 clones, roughly 84% of them seen only once. Sequencing was carried out using PBMCs or T cells enriched from blood (not recorded which). These receptors were collected from a man aged 45 to 65 who had recovered from COVID-19.

The chain uses TRBV10-3 and TRBJ2-7; D is perhaps TRBD2 (6 bases). This CDR3 has 13 amino acids. Germline V lookup: CDR1 ENHRY, CDR2 SYGVKD. The V and J ends lost 6 bases and 3 bases respectively, with 12 bases between them. The CDR3 region has the DNA TGTGCCATCAGCGCTGGCGGGGTCTACGAGCAGTACTTC. Translation gives CAISAGGVYEQYF.

The genes are TRBV27 and TRBJ2-7; 11 positions match TRBD2. The CDR3 spans 16 residues. From germline, CDR1 is MNHEY and CDR2 SMNVEV (reference sequence). Trimming cost V 4 bases and J 3 bases; bases outside gene matches: 8. The CDR3 nucleotides are TGTGCCAGCAGTTCTTTAATAGCGGGAGGGCTCTACGAGCAGTACTTC. This gives the protein CASSSLIAGGLYEQYF.

This clone has a handful of counts. The chain is built from TRBV7-9 and TRBJ2-7; D might be TRBD2 (6 bases). The CDR3 loop spans 15 amino acids. Trimming shortened V by 5 bases and J by 3 bases, and 17 bases separated the two germline ends. The germline V gene encodes CDR1 SEHNR and CDR2 FQNEAQ (reference sequence). The CDR3 sequence is CASSPLGGPVYEQYF. The CDR3 region has the DNA TGTGCCAGCAGCCCTTTAGGAGGGCCGGTCTACGAGCAGTACTTC.

This clone has just one count. The V call is TRBV10-3, the J call TRBJ2-1, with D maybe TRBD2 (6 bases). V lost 8 bases to trimming and J lost 8 bases, with 22 bases between them. Germline assignment: CDR1 ENHRY and CDR2 SYGVKD. The CDR3 is 15 amino acids. CDR3 sequence (DNA): TGTGCCATCCGCGAGGGATCCTGGGAGGTGGATGAGCAGTTCTTC. Its protein is CAIREGSWEVDEQFF.

The chain employs TRBV4-2 and TRBJ1-1; D not resolved. Trimming removed 0 bases from V and 0 bases from J, with 8 bases in between. This CDR3 is built from 15 residues. From germline, CDR1 is LGHNA and CDR2 YNFKEQ. DNA of the CDR3: TGTGCCAGCAGCCAAGAGTTCCTCTTGAACACTGAAGCTTTCTTT. Translation gives CASSQEFLLNTEAFF.

This chain connects TRBV14 to TRBJ1-6; D is possibly TRBD1 (6 bases). V was cut by 5 bases and J by 6 bases, with 8 bases left in between. This CDR3 has 13 amino acids. Germline CDR1 reads SGHDN; CDR2 reads FVKESK. The CDR3 DNA follows: TGTGCCAGCAGCGGACAGATTAATTCACCCCTCCACTTT. Its translation: CASSGQINSPLHF.

The chain links TRBV28 to TRBJ2-7, with 8 bases fitting TRBD1. In germline, CDR1 is MDHEN, CDR2 SYDVKM. The CDR3 loop spans 15 amino acids. With V trimmed by 4 bases and J by 9 bases, 14 bases remained unmatched. CDR3 coding DNA: TGTGCCAGCAGTTCCACCCGGGGACAGGCCAGCGCGCAGTACTTC. Its protein is CASSSTRGQASAQYF.

The V and J genes are TRBV6-5 and TRBJ1-5; 7 bases map to TRBD1. V gave up 10 bases and J gave up 7 bases; unmatched junction bases: 10. This CDR3 is 13 amino acids long. CDR1 is MNHEY, CDR2 SVGAGI, per germline. The CDR3 DNA sequence: TGTGCCACCAACCAGGGGGAGAGCCAGCCCCAGCATTTT. Residues: CATNQGESQPQHF.

The chain joins TRBV11-2 to TRBJ2-2; D unresolved. The CDR3 is made up of 14 amino acids. V lost 1 base and J lost 6, with 9 bases in between. Germline V gene lookup returns CDR1 SGHAT and CDR2 FQNNGV. Here the CDR3 reads CASSLGFGSGELFF. CDR3 DNA: TGTGCCAGCAGCTTAGGGTTCGGGTCCGGGGAGCTGTTTTTT.

The V and J genes are TRBV10-3 and TRBJ1-1; no firm D call. The V gene lost 10 bases and the J gene lost 0 bases, with 6 bases spanning the gap. CDR3 length equals 11 residues. The V gene's germline CDR1 is ENHRY and CDR2 SYGVKD. The CDR3 nucleotides are TGTGCCACCTCCCTGAACACTGAAGCTTTCTTT. Translated, it gives CATSLNTEAFF.

V gene TRBV9 combines with J gene TRBJ2-3; 7 nucleotides match TRBD2. J lost 7 bases, V lost 4 bases, and 15 bases had no gene match. This CDR3 contains 16 residues. Looked up from germline, CDR1 is SGDLS and CDR2 is YYNGEE. The CDR3 DNA is TGTGCCAGCAGCCGCCCGGCGCTGGGGGGGGTCAATACGCAGTATTTT. Translation: CASSRPALGGVNTQYF.

The CDR3 DNA sequence: TGTGCCAGCTCACCAGTGACTCCGGAGACCCAGTACTTC. Its translation: CASSPVTPETQYF. This rearrangement joins TRBV18 to TRBJ2-5; the D is unclear. The length of the CDR3 is 13 residues. Germline loops: CDR1 KGHSH, CDR2 LQKENI. Trimming pared 2 bases from V and 5 bases from J, leaving 9 bases between.

The chain uses TRBV7-3 and TRBJ1-1, with 7 bases aligning to TRBD1. The germline CDR1 and CDR2 sequences are SGHTA and FQGTGA. Trimming cost V 4 bases and J 4 bases; bases outside gene matches: 12. The length of the CDR3 is 16 residues. CDR3 amino acids: CASSSPEGGVGTEAFF. CDR3 sequence (DNA): TGTGCCAGCAGCTCCCCTGAAGGGGGCGTGGGCACTGAAGCTTTCTTT.

The J gene is TRBJ2-3, the V gene TRBV18; D is possibly TRBD1 (6 bases). Germline values: CDR1 KGHSH, CDR2 LQKENI. V was trimmed by 2 bases and J by 3 bases, leaving 24 bases between them. This CDR3 region has 19 residues. CDR3 in DNA: TGTGCCAGCTCACCAATTGAGCAGGGGAATTTGGAAGTTACAGATACGCAGTATTTT. Its translation is CASSPIEQGNLEVTDTQYF.

The V call is TRBV18, the J call TRBJ1-4; the match to TRBD1 covers 7 bases. CDR1 is KGHSH and CDR2 is LQKENI in the germline V gene. V gave up 1 base and J gave up 7 bases; unmatched junction bases: 9. CDR3 size: 16 residues. The CDR3 is CASSPLKTGTVEKLFF. The CDR3, as DNA: TGTGCCAGCTCACCACTCAAGACAGGGACCGTTGAAAAACTGTTTTTT.

CDR3 sequence reads: CASPRGPGEAYEQYF. The CDR3 DNA is TGTGCCAGCCCGAGGGGGCCAGGGGAGGCCTACGAGCAGTACTTC. The V call is TRBV21-1, the J call TRBJ2-7; the table gives TRBD1 as D, unverified against the DNA. TRBV21-1 is reported as a pseudogene. The CDR3 length is 15 residues.

The chain recombines TRBV14 with TRBJ1-1; maybe TRBD1 (6 bases). With 4 bases removed from V and 1 base from J, the gap between germline ends came to 13 bases. This CDR3 spans 15 amino acids. The germline V gene has CDR1 SGHDN and CDR2 FVKESK. The CDR3 bases are TGTGCCAGCAGCCCCCGCCAGGGGTCGAACACTGAAGCTTTCTTT. It encodes CASSPRQGSNTEAFF.

The V call is TRBV12-3 or TRBV12-4, the J call TRBJ1-2, with 7 bases identical to TRBD1. The CDR3 covers 13 residues. Germline trimming cut 8 bases from V and 4 bases from J; bases unmatched to any gene: 7. Written as DNA, the CDR3 is TGTGCCAGCGGCTGGACAGGCAGCTATGGCTACACCTTC. It specifies CASGWTGSYGYTF.

J is TRBJ2-7 and V is TRBV5-8, with TRBD2 matching over 14 bases. V lost 2 bases and J lost 2; bases outside the gene matches: 9. The CDR3 covers 18 residues. Germline V CDR1 and CDR2: SGHTS, YDEGEE. CDR3 amino acids: CASSFSGTSGSWTYEQYF. DNA for the CDR3: TGTGCCAGCAGCTTCTCCGGGACTAGCGGGAGTTGGACCTACGAGCAGTACTTC.